Detailed here is one T cell receptor beta chain. Antigen unknown. The data derive from a study of cytomegalovirus exposure and HLA in healthy donors. 60 Vbeta and 13 Jbeta primers were used in PCR. TCRdb keeps only in-frame clones here, not all; method: immunoSEQ multiplex PCR. Of fewer than 130,000 clones listed, less than 75% are singletons. Study-wide results and limits: Association of a missense DCLRE1C variant with TCR beta V- and J-gene trimming was reported in a later analysis.

Losses at the gene ends were 0 bases for V and 1 base for J; bases not matched to a gene: 5. The CDR3 runs to 16 residues. Germline V gene lookup returns CDR1 SGHTS and CDR2 YDEGEE. The sequence came from a man aged 35-49 years in good health and CMV-seropositive. This chain joins TRBV5-8 and TRBJ2-3; 7 bases line up with TRBD2. The source material was PBMCs. The CDR3 reads CASSLGVAGGTDTQYF. CDR3 nucleotides: TGTGCCAGCAGCTTGGGGGTAGCGGGTGGCACAGATACGCAGTATTTT.